This T cell receptor beta chain is drawn from a study of blood T cells in healthy people across ages. Regarding the study as a whole: In the absence of known donor CMV status, changes in expanded clonotypes were possibly confounded.

This clonotype was detected only a few times. Its specificity is not known. The CDR3 runs to 16 residues. The V gene lost 2 bases and the J gene lost 6 bases, with 19 bases spanning the gap. The germline gives CDR1 MNHEY, CDR2 SMNVEV (reference sequence). Each sample had at least 6 million PBMCs isolated. Together with a sample-barcoded 5' primer, a J-beta primer mix was included in a second PCR lasting about 7 to 12 cycles. In TCRdb, the 5' RACE reads were re-called with MiXCR into one record per CDR3 protein. In the table there are more than 800,000 distinct CDR3 sequences, 35% to 55% of which are singletons.

The rearrangement links TRBV27 to TRBJ1-2, with a possible D match to TRBD1 (6 bases). The TCR comes from a woman aged 55-69 years in good health. Material: blood. DNA for the CDR3: TGTGCCAGCAGTTTAAACAGGGTTGGTGGTGTCCATGGCTACACCTTC. Translation: CASSLNRVGGVHGYTF.